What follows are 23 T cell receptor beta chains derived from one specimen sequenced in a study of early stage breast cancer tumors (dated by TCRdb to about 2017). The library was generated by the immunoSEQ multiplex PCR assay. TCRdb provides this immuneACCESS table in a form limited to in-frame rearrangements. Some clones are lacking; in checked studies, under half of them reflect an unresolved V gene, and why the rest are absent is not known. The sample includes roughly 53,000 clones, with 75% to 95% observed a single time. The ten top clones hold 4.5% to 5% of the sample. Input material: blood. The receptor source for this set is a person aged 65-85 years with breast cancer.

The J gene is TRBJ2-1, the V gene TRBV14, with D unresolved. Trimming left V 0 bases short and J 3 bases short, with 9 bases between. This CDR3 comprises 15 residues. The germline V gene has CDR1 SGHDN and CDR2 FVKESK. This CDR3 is CASSQESAYYNEQFF. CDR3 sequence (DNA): TGTGCCAGCAGCCAAGAGAGCGCTTACTACAATGAGCAGTTCTTC.

The CDR3 is CASSKTTSGSYNEQFF. The CDR3, as DNA: TGCGCCAGCAGCAAAACGACTAGCGGGTCCTACAATGAGCAGTTCTTC. The rearrangement uses TRBV4-1 and TRBJ2-1; 10 bases line up with TRBD2. Germline values: CDR1 MGHRA, CDR2 YSYEKL. The CDR3 contains 16 residues. V shed 5 bases and J 1 base; nucleotides not matched to a gene: 5.

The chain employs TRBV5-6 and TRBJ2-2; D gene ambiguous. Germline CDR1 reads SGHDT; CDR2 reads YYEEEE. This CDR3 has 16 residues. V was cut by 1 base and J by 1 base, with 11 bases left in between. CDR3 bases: TGTGCCAGCAGCTTGCAGTTGGCGGTGAACACCGGGGAGCTGTTTTTT. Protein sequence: CASSLQLAVNTGELFF.

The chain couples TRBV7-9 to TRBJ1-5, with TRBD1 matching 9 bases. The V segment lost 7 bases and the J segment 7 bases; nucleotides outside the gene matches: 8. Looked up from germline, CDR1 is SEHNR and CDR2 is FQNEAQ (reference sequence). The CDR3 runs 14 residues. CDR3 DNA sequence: TGTGCCAGCACCACGGGACAGGGCGAACAGCCCCAGCATTTT. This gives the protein CASTTGQGEQPQHF.

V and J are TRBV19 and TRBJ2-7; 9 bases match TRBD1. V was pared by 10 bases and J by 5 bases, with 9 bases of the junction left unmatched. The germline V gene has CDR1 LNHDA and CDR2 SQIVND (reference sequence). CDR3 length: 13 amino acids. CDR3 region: CATTGGSGDEQYF. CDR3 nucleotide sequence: TGTGCCACCACAGGGGGCTCAGGGGACGAGCAGTACTTC.

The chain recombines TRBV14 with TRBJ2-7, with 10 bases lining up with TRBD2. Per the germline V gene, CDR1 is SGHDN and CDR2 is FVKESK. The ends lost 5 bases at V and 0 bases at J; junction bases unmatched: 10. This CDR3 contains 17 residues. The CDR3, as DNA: TGTGCCAGCAGCTCAAGGGGCCCTAGCGGGAGCTCCTACGAGCAGTACTTC. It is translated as CASSSRGPSGSSYEQYF.

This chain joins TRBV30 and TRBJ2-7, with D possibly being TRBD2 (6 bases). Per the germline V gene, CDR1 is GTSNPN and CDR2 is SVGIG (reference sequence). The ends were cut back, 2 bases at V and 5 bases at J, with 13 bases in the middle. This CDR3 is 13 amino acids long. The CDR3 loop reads CAWSIRGSDEQYF. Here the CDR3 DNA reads TGTGCCTGGAGTATACGGGGGTCCGACGAGCAGTACTTC.

The CDR3 spells CASSLVVPSEGYTF. CDR3 in DNA: TGTGCCAGCAGCTTGGTAGTCCCCTCCGAAGGCTACACCTTC. The chain links TRBV5-5 to TRBJ1-2, with no clear D. The germline V gene encodes CDR1 SGHKS and CDR2 YYEKEE (reference sequence). Trimming cost V 0 bases and J 8 bases, with 14 bases left between them. This CDR3 has 14 residues. The full variable domain, in which reference TRBV5-5 and TRBJ1-2 provide the parts outside the CDR3, is DAGVTQSPTHLIKTRGQQVTLRCSPISGHKSVSWYQQVLGQGPQFIFQYYEKEERGRGNFPDRFSARQFPNYSSELNVNALLLGDSALYLCASSLVVPSEGYTFGSGTRLTVV.

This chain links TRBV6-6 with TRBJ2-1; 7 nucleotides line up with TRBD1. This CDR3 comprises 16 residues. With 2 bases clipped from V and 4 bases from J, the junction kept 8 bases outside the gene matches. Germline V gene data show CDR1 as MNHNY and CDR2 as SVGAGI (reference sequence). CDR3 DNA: TGTGCCAGCAGTTACGTTATAGGGGGCTCATACAATGAGCAGTTCTTC. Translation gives CASSYVIGGSYNEQFF.

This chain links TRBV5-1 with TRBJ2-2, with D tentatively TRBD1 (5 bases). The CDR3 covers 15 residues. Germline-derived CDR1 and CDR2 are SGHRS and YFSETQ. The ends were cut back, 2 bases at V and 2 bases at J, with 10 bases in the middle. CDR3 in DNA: TGCGCCAGCAGCTTTGAAGGGGCCAACACCGGGGAGCTGTTTTTT. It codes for CASSFEGANTGELFF. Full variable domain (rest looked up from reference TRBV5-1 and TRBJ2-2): KAGVTQTPRYLIKTRGQQVTLSCSPISGHRSVSWYQQTPGQGLQFLFEYFSETQRNKGNFPGRFSGRQFSNSRSEMNVSTLELGDSALYLCASSFEGANTGELFFGEGSRLTVL.

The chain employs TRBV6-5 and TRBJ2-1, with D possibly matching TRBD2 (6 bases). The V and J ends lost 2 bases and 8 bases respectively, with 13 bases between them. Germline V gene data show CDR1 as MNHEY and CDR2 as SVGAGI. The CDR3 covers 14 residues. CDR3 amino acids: CASSYRLGEDEQFF. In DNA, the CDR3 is TGTGCCAGCAGTTACAGGTTGGGGGAGGATGAGCAGTTCTTC.

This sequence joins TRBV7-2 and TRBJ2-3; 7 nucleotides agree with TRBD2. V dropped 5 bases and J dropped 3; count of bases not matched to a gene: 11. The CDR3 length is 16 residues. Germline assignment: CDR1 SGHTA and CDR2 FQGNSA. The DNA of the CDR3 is TGTGCCAGCAGCCCCCCTACAGCGGGGAATACAGATACGCAGTATTTT. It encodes CASSPPTAGNTDTQYF.

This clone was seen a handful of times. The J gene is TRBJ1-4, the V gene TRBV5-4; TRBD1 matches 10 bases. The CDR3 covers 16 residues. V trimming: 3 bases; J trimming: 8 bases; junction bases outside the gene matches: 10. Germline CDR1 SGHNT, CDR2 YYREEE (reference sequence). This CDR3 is CASSSRDRGSGEKLFF. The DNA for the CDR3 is TGTGCCAGCAGCTCCCGGGACAGGGGATCAGGGGAAAAACTGTTTTTT.

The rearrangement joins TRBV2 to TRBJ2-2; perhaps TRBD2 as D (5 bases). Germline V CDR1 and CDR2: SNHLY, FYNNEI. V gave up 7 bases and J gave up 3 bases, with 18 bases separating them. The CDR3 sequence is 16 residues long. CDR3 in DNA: TGTGCCAGCAACCCCCTTCTAGCCCCTCACACCGGGGAGCTGTTTTTT. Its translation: CASNPLLAPHTGELFF.

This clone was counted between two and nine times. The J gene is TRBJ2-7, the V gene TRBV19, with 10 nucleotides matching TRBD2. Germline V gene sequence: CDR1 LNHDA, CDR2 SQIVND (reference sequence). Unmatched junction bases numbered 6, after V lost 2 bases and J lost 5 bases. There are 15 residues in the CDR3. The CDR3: CASSILAGEFDEQYF. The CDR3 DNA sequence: TGTGCCAGTAGTATACTAGCGGGAGAGTTCGACGAGCAGTACTTC.

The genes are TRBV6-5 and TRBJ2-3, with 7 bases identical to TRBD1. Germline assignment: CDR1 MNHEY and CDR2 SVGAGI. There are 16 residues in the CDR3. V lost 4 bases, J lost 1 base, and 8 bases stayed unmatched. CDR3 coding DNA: TGTGCCAGCAGTTCTAGGGGGCATTCGGGCACAGATACGCAGTATTTT. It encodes CASSSRGHSGTDTQYF.

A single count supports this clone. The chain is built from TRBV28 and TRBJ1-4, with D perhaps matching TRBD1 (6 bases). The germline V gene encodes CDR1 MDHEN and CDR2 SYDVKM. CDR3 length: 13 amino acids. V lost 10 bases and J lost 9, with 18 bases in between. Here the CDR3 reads CATPGGPRQKLFF. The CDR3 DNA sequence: TGTGCCACCCCTGGGGGCCCGCGGCAAAAACTGTTTTTT.

CDR3 in amino acids: CASSPGTGSYEQYF. The CDR3 nucleotides read TGTGCCAGCAGCCCCGGGACAGGGTCCTACGAGCAGTACTTC. This sequence joins TRBV7-9 and TRBJ2-7; 9 nucleotides align to TRBD1. Germline V gene lookup returns CDR1 SEHNR and CDR2 FQNEAQ (reference sequence). The CDR3 covers 14 residues. Trimming cost V 5 bases and J 1 base; bases outside gene matches: 3.

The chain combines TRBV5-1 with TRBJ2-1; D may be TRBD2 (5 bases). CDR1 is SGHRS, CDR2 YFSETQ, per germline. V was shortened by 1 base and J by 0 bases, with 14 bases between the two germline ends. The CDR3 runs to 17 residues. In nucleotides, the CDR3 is TGCGCCAGCAGCTTGATACAGCGGAGCGACTCCTACAATGAGCAGTTCTTC. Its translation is CASSLIQRSDSYNEQFF.

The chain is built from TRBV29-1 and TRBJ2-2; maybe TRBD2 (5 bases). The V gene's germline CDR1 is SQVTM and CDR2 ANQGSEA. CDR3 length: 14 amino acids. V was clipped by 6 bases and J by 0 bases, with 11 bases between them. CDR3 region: CSVVTGTNTGELFF. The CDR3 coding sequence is TGCAGCGTGGTGACCGGGACGAACACCGGGGAGCTGTTTTTT.

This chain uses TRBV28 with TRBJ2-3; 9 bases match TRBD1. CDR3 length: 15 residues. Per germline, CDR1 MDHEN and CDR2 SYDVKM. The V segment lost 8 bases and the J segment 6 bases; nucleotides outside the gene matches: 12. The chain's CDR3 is CASHTPGTGTDTQYF. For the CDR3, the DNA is TGTGCCAGCCACACACCAGGGACAGGGACCGATACGCAGTATTTT.

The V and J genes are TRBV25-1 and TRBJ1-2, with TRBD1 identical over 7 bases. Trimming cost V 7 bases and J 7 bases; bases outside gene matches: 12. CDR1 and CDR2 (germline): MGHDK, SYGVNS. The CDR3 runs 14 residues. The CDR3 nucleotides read TGTGCCAGCACCTTTTCCGGGACAGTGGCTGGCTACACCTTC. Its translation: CASTFSGTVAGYTF.

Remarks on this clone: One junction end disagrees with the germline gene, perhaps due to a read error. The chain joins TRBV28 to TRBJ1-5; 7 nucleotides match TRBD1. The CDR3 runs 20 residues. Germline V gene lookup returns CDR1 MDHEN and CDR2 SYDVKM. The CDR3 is CASTLDIPGQITYSNQPQHF. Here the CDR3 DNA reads TGTGCCAGCACTTTAGATATTCCGGGACAGATAACGTATAGCAATCAGCCCCAGCATTTT.